The 20 T cell receptor beta chains given below trace back to one sample, sequenced in a study of T cell clonality in common variable immunodeficiency. The study, taken as a whole, reports: Common variable immunodeficiency TCR beta sequences reportedly had fewer deletions and N-nucleotide insertions.

These receptors' targets are unknown. Generated by immunoSEQ multiplex PCR, the TCRdb table keeps only in-frame clones and is missing some. The counts give about 33,000 clones, none of them seen only once; 6% to 7.5% is held by the top ten. The sequencing input was peripheral blood mononuclear cells. The source of these receptors is a human donor with common variable immunodeficiency.

With regard to this clone: The read falls 3 residues short of the CDR3 end, and the missing part is taken from the germline J gene. The chain joins TRBV19 to TRBJ1-6, with D perhaps TRBD1 (6 bases). Germline V gene lookup returns CDR1 LNHDA and CDR2 SQIVND (reference sequence). Trimming left V 3 bases short and J 2 bases short, with 17 bases between. The CDR3 is 18 residues long. The CDR3 loop is CASSIITGWIPYNSPLHF. CDR3 DNA, as far as it was read: TGTGCCAGTAGTATTATCACAGGGTGGATACCCTATAATTCACCC.

Note on this clone: The CDR3 goes on 3 residues after the read ends, and that part is filled in from the germline J gene. The chain joins TRBV19 to TRBJ2-5; the match to TRBD1 covers 8 bases. V was clipped by 3 bases and J by 2 bases; unmatched bases: 8. This CDR3 contains 16 residues. Looked up from germline, CDR1 is LNHDA and CDR2 is SQIVND (reference sequence). The covered CDR3 bases are TGTGCCAGTAGTATTGGTCGGACAGGGCTTCAAGAGACC. This translates into CASSIGRTGLQET. The full CDR3 reads CASSIGRTGLQETQYF.

This clone was observed many times. The CDR3 end lies 3 residues beyond the end of the read and is filled in from the germline J gene. The chain has TRBV5-5 and TRBJ2-7; 9 nucleotides line up with TRBD2. V shed 0 bases and J 2 bases; nucleotides not matched to a gene: 3. Germline loops: CDR1 SGHKS, CDR2 YYEKEE (reference sequence). The CDR3 runs 15 residues. The CDR3 here is CASSLGAGGAYEQYF. The covered CDR3 bases are TGTGCCAGCAGCTTGGGCGCGGGGGGGGCCTACGAG.

This clone was observed at least ten times. The CDR3 goes on 3 residues after the read ends, and that part is filled in from the germline J gene. The chain employs TRBV5-1 and TRBJ1-1; tentative D call: TRBD1 (6 bases). The CDR3 length is 16 residues. Germline-derived CDR1 and CDR2 are SGHRS and YFSETQ. CDR3 in amino acids: CASSAGGGPPTPEAFF. CDR3 DNA, as far as it was read: TGCGCCAGCAGCGCTGGTGGGGGCCCTCCTACGCCAGAG.

CDR3 residues: CASNPGQGNTEAFF. The part of the CDR3 DNA that was read is TGTGCCAGCAATCCCGGACAGGGGAACACTGAA. The chain joins TRBV2 to TRBJ1-1, with 8 nucleotides matching TRBD1. The CDR3 goes on 3 residues after the read ends, and that part is filled in from the germline J gene. This CDR3 has 14 amino acids. After removal of 7 bases from V and 1 base from J, the junction contained 5 bases not matched to a gene. The germline CDR1 and CDR2 sequences are SNHLY and FYNNEI.

Many counts were recorded for this clone. Read sequence stops 3 residues before the CDR3 end, and the germline J gene provides the missing end. The gene calls are TRBV7-9 and TRBJ2-2; no firm D call. The length of the CDR3 is 12 residues. V shed 3 bases and J shed 5 bases, with 4 bases lying between them. The V gene's germline CDR1 is SEHNR and CDR2 FQNEAQ (reference sequence). The chain's CDR3 is CASSFPTGELFF. The CDR3 DNA, read in part, is TGTGCCAGCAGCTTCCCTACCGGGGAG.

This clone was seen a handful of times. Coverage ceases 3 residues before the CDR3 finishes, and the germline J gene fills in the end. The rearrangement uses TRBV19 and TRBJ1-4; 7 bases fit TRBD1. J lost 3 bases, V lost 6 bases, and 10 bases had no gene match. The CDR3 is made up of 16 amino acids. Germline V lookup: CDR1 LNHDA, CDR2 SQIVND (reference sequence). The covered CDR3 bases are TGTGCCAGTAGAGCCCGACAGGGAACTTCTAATGAAAAA. Translated, it gives CASRARQGTSNEK. The entire CDR3 is CASRARQGTSNEKLFF. The complete variable domain, with remaining parts taken from reference TRBV19 and TRBJ1-4, reads DGGITQSPKYLFRKEGQNVTLSCEQNLNHDAMYWYRQDPGQGLRLIYYSQIVNDFQKGDIAEGYSVSREKKESFPLTVTSAQKNPTAFYLCASRARQGTSNEKLFFGSGTQLSVL.

In its sample, this clone was seen many times. Read sequence stops 3 residues before the CDR3 end, and the germline J gene provides the missing end. The chain employs TRBV30 and TRBJ2-3; D unresolved. The CDR3 has 13 residues. From germline, CDR1 is GTSNPN and CDR2 SVGIG (reference sequence). Trimming shortened V by 1 base and J by 4 bases, and 9 bases separated the two germline ends. The CDR3 loop reads CAWSGLGADTQYF. Partial CDR3 DNA: TGTGCCTGGAGTGGCCTAGGTGCAGATACG.

As for this clone: The CDR3 goes on 3 residues after the read ends, and that part is filled in from the germline J gene. V and J are TRBV19 and TRBJ1-4, with D unresolved. The germline gives CDR1 LNHDA, CDR2 SQIVND (reference sequence). This CDR3 contains 16 residues. V was trimmed by 4 bases and J by 0 bases, leaving 12 bases between them. Incomplete CDR3 DNA: TGTGCCAGTAGTACCCCCACGGGGACAACTAATGAAAAA. Its protein is CASSTPTGTTNEK. The whole CDR3 is CASSTPTGTTNEKLFF.

The sample holds a few counts of this clone. The sequenced fragment ends 3 residues before the CDR3 boundary, so the rest is inferred from the germline J gene. This rearrangement joins TRBV2 to TRBJ2-5; unclear D gene. This CDR3 is 15 amino acids long. V was trimmed by 7 bases and J by 1 base, leaving 16 bases between them. Per the germline V gene, CDR1 is SNHLY and CDR2 is FYNNEI. CDR3 DNA (partial): TGTGCCAGCACCCGATCGGAGACATTCCAAGAGACC. Amino acid sequence: CASTRSETFQET. In full, the CDR3 is CASTRSETFQETQYF.

This clone was counted at least ten times. The read comes to an end 3 residues before the CDR3 does, leaving the germline J gene to fill in the end. The same CDR3 also results from other DNA sequences found in this sample. The chain has TRBV19 and TRBJ1-6; D is perhaps TRBD1 (5 bases). This CDR3 contains 15 residues. Germline CDR1 and CDR2: LNHDA and SQIVND (reference sequence). V dropped 3 bases and J dropped 9 bases, with 15 bases sitting between them. CDR3 bases read: TGTGCCAGTAGTATCCCGGGGGATCCCCTTTCACCC. Translated: CASSIPGDPLSP. The whole CDR3 sequence reads CASSIPGDPLSPLHF. Full variable domain (remainder filled in from reference TRBV19 and TRBJ1-6): DGGITQSPKYLFRKEGQNVTLSCEQNLNHDAMYWYRQDPGQGLRLIYYSQIVNDFQKGDIAEGYSVSREKKESFPLTVTSAQKNPTAFYLCASSIPGDPLSPLHFGNGTRLTVT.

About this clone itself: The read halts 3 residues ahead of the CDR3 end, with the missing end drawn from the germline J gene. The chain recombines TRBV19 with TRBJ1-1; D might be TRBD1 (5 bases). The CDR3 extends over 15 amino acids. Trimming removed 5 bases from V and 6 bases from J, with 19 bases in between. Germline V gene sequence: CDR1 LNHDA, CDR2 SQIVND (reference sequence). The CDR3 protein is CASSSGPQGLSEAFF. Partial CDR3 DNA: TGTGCCAGTAGTTCGGGTCCTCAGGGCCTCTCTGAA. The variable domain in full, with the rest retrieved from reference TRBV19 and TRBJ1-1, is DGGITQSPKYLFRKEGQNVTLSCEQNLNHDAMYWYRQDPGQGLRLIYYSQIVNDFQKGDIAEGYSVSREKKESFPLTVTSAQKNPTAFYLCASSSGPQGLSEAFFGQGTRLTVV.

For this clone: The CDR3 extends 3 residues past the end of the read, so its final part is completed from the germline J gene. The rearrangement uses TRBV2 and TRBJ2-7, with 8 bases lining up with TRBD1. Unmatched junction bases numbered 8, after V lost 4 bases and J lost 6 bases. The germline V gene encodes CDR1 SNHLY and CDR2 FYNNEI. The CDR3 has 14 amino acids. CDR3 DNA (partial): TGTGCCAGCAGTGTAGAGGACAGGGAGAGCGAG. It is translated as CASSVEDRESE. The complete CDR3 protein is CASSVEDRESEQYF.

This clone was recorded many times. CDR3 sequence reads: CASSTVLGGTEAFF. The sequenced part of the CDR3 DNA is TGTGCCAGCTCAACGGTATTGGGGGGGACTGAA. The chain carries TRBV18 and TRBJ1-1, with TRBD1 as a possible D gene (5 bases). Read coverage stops 3 residues before the CDR3 terminus; the germline J gene supplies the remainder. The CDR3 consists of 14 residues. Germline CDR1 is KGHSH and CDR2 is LQKENI. Trimming removed 5 bases at V and 5 bases at J, with 15 bases between.

Concerning this clone itself: The read stops 3 residues short of the end of the CDR3; the missing end is completed from the germline J gene. V and J are TRBV6-1 and TRBJ2-3, with 7 bases fitting TRBD2. V lost 4 bases, J lost 1 base, and 8 bases stayed unmatched. Per the germline V gene, CDR1 is MNHNS and CDR2 is SASEGT. The CDR3 sequence is 16 residues long. CDR3 DNA (partial): TGTGCCAGCAGTGCAGGGCTTCTAGCGGGCACAGATACG. Its protein product is CASSAGLLAGTDT. The CDR3 as a whole reads CASSAGLLAGTDTQYF.

This clone showed up just a few times. The sequence runs out 3 residues before the end of the CDR3; the remainder is reconstructed from the germline J gene. The chain employs TRBV19 and TRBJ2-1, with no clear D. CDR1 is LNHDA, CDR2 SQIVND, per germline (reference sequence). V was trimmed by 0 bases and J by 6 bases, leaving 6 bases between them. The CDR3 length is 13 residues. CDR3 in amino acids: CASSIDRANEQFF. The covered CDR3 bases are TGTGCCAGTAGTATAGATAGGGCCAATGAG.

This clone has a count of ten or more. The CDR3 end is not reached by the read, which stops 3 residues before it; the germline J gene fills it in. This chain uses TRBV29-1 with TRBJ1-2; D unresolved. CDR3 length equals 18 residues. Germline assignment: CDR1 SQVTM and CDR2 ANQGSEA. Trimming shortened V by 5 bases and J by 5 bases, and 30 bases separated the two germline ends. CDR3 DNA, as far as it was read: TGCAGCGTTCCTCCCCTTTCGGTAGGGCGGAAACTAGAGTATGGC. It specifies CSVPPLSVGRKLEYG. The complete CDR3 reads CSVPPLSVGRKLEYGYTF.

This clone has a count of ten or more. The read terminates 3 residues ahead of where the CDR3 ends, so the germline J gene completes it. The rearrangement joins TRBV18 to TRBJ1-6; D remains ambiguous. Germline lookup yields CDR1 KGHSH and CDR2 LQKENI. V was shortened by 5 bases and J by 0 bases, with 8 bases between the two germline ends. The CDR3 totals 15 residues. Incomplete CDR3 DNA: TGTGCCAGCTCATCAAGTAGCTCCTATAATTCACCC. Amino acid sequence: CASSSSSSYNSP. The CDR3 reads in full as CASSSSSSYNSPLHF. Together with reference TRBV18 and TRBJ1-6, the CDR3 gives the full variable domain: NAGVMQNPRHLVRRRGQEARLRCSPMKGHSHVYWYRQLPEEGLKFMVYLQKENIIDESGMPKERFSAEFPKEGPSILRIQQVVRGDSAAYFCASSSSSSYNSPLHFGNGTRLTVT.

This clone is judged medium-sized. The CDR3 end lies 3 residues beyond the end of the read and is filled in from the germline J gene. The rearrangement joins TRBV7-9 to TRBJ2-7; possibly TRBD1 for D (6 bases). V lost 3 bases and J 4 bases, leaving 13 bases between the germline ends. In germline, CDR1 is SEHNR, CDR2 FQNEAQ (reference sequence). The CDR3 covers 14 residues. The part of the CDR3 DNA that was read is TGTGCCAGCAGCTTGGAGGACAGACTTTACGAG. The encoded protein is CASSLEDRLYE. The whole CDR3 sequence reads CASSLEDRLYEQYF.

This clone has just a few counts. Read data end 3 residues before the CDR3 end; the end is taken from the germline J gene. The chain links TRBV7-9 to TRBJ2-5; TRBD2 agrees at 9 bases. Germline loops: CDR1 SEHNR, CDR2 FQNEAQ (reference sequence). J gave up 5 bases and V 3 bases, and 7 bases lay outside the gene matches. This CDR3 is 15 amino acids long. The CDR3 reads CASSFGAGGVETQYF. The CDR3 DNA, read in part, is TGTGCCAGCAGCTTCGGGGCGGGGGGGGTGGAGACC.